Shown below are 25 T cell receptor beta chains from a single sample sequenced in a study of cytomegalovirus exposure and HLA in healthy donors. Primers: 60 Vbeta forward and 13 Jbeta reverse. Sequenced by immunoSEQ multiplex PCR; TCRdb stores in-frame clones only, minus some. This sample has 120,000 or so clones; roughly 77% occur once, and the top ten carry 1.8%. What was sequenced was PBMCs. The receptors stem from a young man in good health and CMV-seronegative.

The chain carries TRBV6-6 and TRBJ1-4; 9 positions match TRBD1. CDR1 is MNHNY, CDR2 SVGAGI, per germline (reference sequence). The CDR3 spans 15 residues. Trimming cost V 2 bases and J 7 bases; bases outside gene matches: 5. The chain's CDR3 is CASSYAGTGTEKLFF. The CDR3 DNA reads as TGTGCCAGCAGTTACGCCGGGACAGGGACTGAAAAACTGTTTTTT.

The V gene is TRBV6-1, the J gene TRBJ1-5; D is ambiguous. V was trimmed by 1 base and J by 4 bases, leaving 5 bases between them. The CDR3 totals 13 residues. Germline lookup yields CDR1 MNHNS and CDR2 SASEGT. CDR3 sequence (DNA): TGTGCCAGCAGTGAAGGTTTAAATCAGCCCCAGCATTTT. Encoded protein: CASSEGLNQPQHF.

The V call is TRBV4-3, the J call TRBJ2-7, with 8 nucleotides matching TRBD2. CDR1 and CDR2 from the germline V gene are LGHNA and YSLEER. CDR3 length equals 16 residues. The junction had 13 bases not matched to a gene; V was cut back by 3 bases and J by 6 bases. The CDR3 here is CASSHLGGGRLAEQYF. DNA of the CDR3: TGCGCCAGCAGCCACCTCGGGGGGGGTCGGTTGGCCGAGCAGTACTTC.

The rearrangement links TRBV5-4 to TRBJ2-1, with a weak D call TRBD1 (6 bases). The V gene lost 1 base and the J gene lost 6 bases, with 11 bases spanning the gap. Per germline, CDR1 SGHNT and CDR2 YYREEE (reference sequence). The CDR3 sequence is 14 residues long. The CDR3 nucleotides are TGTGCCAGCAGCTTGCTCCGAGGGGGCAATGAGCAGTTCTTC. Its protein product is CASSLLRGGNEQFF.

The chain has TRBV5-1 and TRBJ2-5, with D uncertain. TRBJ2-7 matches the DNA end more closely, so the J call is doubtful. CDR3 length: 14 amino acids. Germline V gene sequence: CDR1 SGHRS, CDR2 YFSETQ. In nucleotides, the CDR3 is TGCGCCAGCAGCTTGGCGAGTTTCTCCTACGAGCAGTACTTC. It yields the protein CASSLASFSYEQYF.

This clone was seen just once. This chain uses TRBV28 with TRBJ1-1; maybe TRBD1 (6 bases). CDR1 is MDHEN, CDR2 SYDVKM, per germline. Trimming left V 5 bases short and J 4 bases short, with 17 bases between. This CDR3 is 15 amino acids long. CDR3 amino acids: CASSQPDRDFTEAFF. The CDR3 coding sequence is TGTGCCAGCAGTCAACCGGACAGAGACTTCACTGAAGCTTTCTTT.

This clone was seen just once. The gene calls are TRBV11-1 and TRBJ2-3, with 7 bases aligning to TRBD2. This CDR3 is 14 amino acids long. The germline V gene has CDR1 SGHAT and CDR2 FQDESV (reference sequence). V dropped 5 bases and J dropped 5; count of bases not matched to a gene: 7. The CDR3 region has the DNA TGTGCCAGCAGCCCTTGGGGGAGGGTAGATACGCAGTATTTT. Translating gives CASSPWGRVDTQYF.

In its sample, this clone was seen a few times. The chain employs TRBV7-9 and TRBJ1-2, with 7 nucleotides matching TRBD1. The length of the CDR3 is 11 residues. V lost 5 bases to trimming and J lost 7 bases; unmatched junction nucleotides: 1. In germline, CDR1 is SEHNR, CDR2 FQNEAQ (reference sequence). The chain's CDR3 is CASSRDSGYTF. In nucleotides, the CDR3 is TGTGCCAGCAGCAGGGACAGTGGCTACACCTTC.

This chain links TRBV7-9 with TRBJ1-2; TRBD1 might be the D (5 bases). Germline V gives CDR1 SEHNR, CDR2 FQNEAQ (reference sequence). V dropped 0 bases and J dropped 4 bases, with 12 bases sitting between them. The CDR3 sequence is 15 residues long. The CDR3 DNA is TGTGCCAGCAGCTTAGCGAGTCAGGGTGGCTATGGCTACACCTTC. The encoded protein is CASSLASQGGYGYTF.

The rearrangement links TRBV5-1 to TRBJ1-3, with TRBD1 identical over 7 bases. This CDR3 has 16 residues. V dropped 4 bases and J dropped 4; count of bases not matched to a gene: 11. From germline, CDR1 is SGHRS and CDR2 YFSETQ. The CDR3 is CASSPEGARRGNTIYF. CDR3 in DNA: TGCGCCAGCAGCCCCGAGGGGGCAAGGAGGGGAAACACCATATATTTT. Combining the CDR3 with reference TRBV5-1 and TRBJ1-3 gives the whole variable domain KAGVTQTPRYLIKTRGQQVTLSCSPISGHRSVSWYQQTPGQGLQFLFEYFSETQRNKGNFPGRFSGRQFSNSRSEMNVSTLELGDSALYLCASSPEGARRGNTIYFGEGSWLTVV.

This clone showed up just a few times. The chain employs TRBV6-5 and TRBJ2-7; the D is unclear. Germline CDR1 is MNHEY and CDR2 is SVGAGI. The V end was cut by 8 bases, the J end by 2 bases, with 16 bases between. The CDR3 sequence is 14 residues long. DNA of the CDR3: TGTGCCAGCTCTCTCACCGGAGCAACCTACGAGCAGTACTTC. Amino acids: CASSLTGATYEQYF.

This clone was detected only a few times. The chain employs TRBV4-1 and TRBJ1-2, with TRBD1 matching 7 bases. The V gene's germline CDR1 is MGHRA and CDR2 YSYEKL. The V gene end was trimmed by 1 base and the J gene end by 2 bases; junction bases not matched to a gene: 4. The CDR3 has 15 residues. CDR3 coding DNA: TGCGCCAGCAGCCAAGGACAGGGTGGAAACTATGGCTACACCTTC. Amino acids: CASSQGQGGNYGYTF.

The chain recombines TRBV11-3 with TRBJ2-1; TRBD1 aligns across 9 bases. Germline loops: CDR1 SGHNT, CDR2 YENEEA. The CDR3 is 15 residues long. The V gene end was trimmed by 3 bases and the J gene end by 8 bases; junction bases not matched to a gene: 8. CDR3 DNA sequence: TGTGCCAGCAGCTTCACCGGGACAGGGTACGATGAGCAGTTCTTC. The encoded protein is CASSFTGTGYDEQFF.

This clone was recorded only once. The V and J genes are TRBV5-6 and TRBJ2-7; tentative D call: TRBD2 (6 bases). CDR3 length equals 16 residues. Trimming removed 3 bases at V and 6 bases at J, with 22 bases between. The V gene's germline CDR1 is SGHDT and CDR2 YYEEEE. CDR3 amino acids: CASSWRAGFYRSEQYF. The CDR3 DNA reads TGTGCCAGCAGCTGGAGGGCAGGGTTTTATCGGTCCGAGCAGTACTTC. Together with reference TRBV5-6 and TRBJ2-7, the CDR3 gives the full variable domain: DAGVTQSPTHLIKTRGQQVTLRCSPKSGHDTVSWYQQALGQGPQFIFQYYEEEERQRGNFPDRFSGHQFPNYSSELNVNALLLGDSALYLCASSWRAGFYRSEQYFGPGTRLTVT.

The chain has TRBV6-5 and TRBJ1-6, with a tentative D call TRBD1 (6 bases). V lost 6 bases, J lost 5 bases, and 11 bases lay in between. CDR3 length: 14 amino acids. Germline lookup yields CDR1 MNHEY and CDR2 SVGAGI. CDR3 in DNA: TGTGCCAGCAGCCCTACAGGGAATAATTCACCCCTCCACTTT. Its translation is CASSPTGNNSPLHF.

The rearrangement uses TRBV4-1 and TRBJ1-1, with D possibly being TRBD1 (5 bases). This CDR3 is built from 18 residues. Trimming took off 3 bases at V and 4 bases at J, with 24 bases between the two ends. Germline loops: CDR1 MGHRA, CDR2 YSYEKL. The CDR3 coding sequence is TGCGCCAGCAGCCAGACGGAAACAACTGGCGGACATGGCACTGAAGCTTTCTTT. Its protein is CASSQTETTGGHGTEAFF.

The chain couples TRBV4-2 to TRBJ2-7; 8 bases are shared with TRBD1. The ends lost 1 base at V and 5 bases at J; junction bases unmatched: 10. The germline CDR1 and CDR2 sequences are LGHNA and YNFKEQ. The CDR3 is 16 residues long. The CDR3: CASSQGHGQGGDEQYF. CDR3 sequence (DNA): TGTGCCAGCAGCCAAGGCCACGGACAGGGCGGCGACGAGCAGTACTTC.

The rearrangement uses TRBV11-2 and TRBJ2-2; no definite D call. V was trimmed by 1 base and J by 7 bases, leaving 13 bases between them. The V gene's germline CDR1 is SGHAT and CDR2 FQNNGV. The CDR3 consists of 15 residues. CDR3 in amino acids: CASSLGRDAVGELFF. The CDR3 DNA sequence: TGTGCCAGCAGCTTAGGCCGCGACGCGGTCGGGGAGCTGTTTTTT.

The V gene is TRBV6-5, the J gene TRBJ1-1, with D unresolved. Germline V gene sequence: CDR1 MNHEY, CDR2 SVGAGI. This CDR3 contains 14 residues. V lost 4 bases and J lost 1, with 10 bases in between. Here the CDR3 DNA reads TGTGCCAGCAGTTCGCATCGGGAGAACACTGAAGCTTTCTTT. Translated, it gives CASSSHRENTEAFF.

This chain uses TRBV7-3 with TRBJ2-1, with 8 bases lining up with TRBD1. In germline, CDR1 is SGHTA, CDR2 FQGTGA. The CDR3 has 15 amino acids. V trimming: 3 bases; J trimming: 7 bases; junction bases outside the gene matches: 8. DNA for the CDR3: TGTGCCAGCAGCTTCGACAGGGGCGCCTCGAATGAGCAGTTCTTC. Translation gives CASSFDRGASNEQFF.

This rearrangement joins TRBV7-9 to TRBJ2-7; 7 positions agree with TRBD1. The CDR3 loop spans 17 amino acids. CDR1 is SEHNR, CDR2 FQNEAQ, per germline (reference sequence). With V trimmed by 1 base and J by 1 base, 10 bases remained unmatched. The DNA for the CDR3 is TGTGCCAGCAGCTTAGGTCCCGGACAGGAGATATCCTACGAGCAGTACTTC. This translates into CASSLGPGQEISYEQYF. Full variable domain (outside the CDR3, taken from reference TRBV7-9 and TRBJ2-7): DTGVSQNPRHKITKRGQNVTFRCDPISEHNRLYWYRQTLGQGPEFLTYFQNEAQLEKSRLLSDRFSAERPKGSFSTLEIQRTEQGDSAMYLCASSLGPGQEISYEQYFGPGTRLTVT.

This rearrangement joins TRBV6-6 to TRBJ2-7; D ambiguous. This CDR3 has 15 residues. The V end was cut by 6 bases, the J end by 2 bases, with 17 bases between. Germline V CDR1 and CDR2: MNHNY, SVGAGI (reference sequence). CDR3 region: CASSNSGPGTYEQYF. CDR3 sequence (DNA): TGTGCCAGCAGCAACTCTGGTCCGGGTACCTACGAGCAGTACTTC.

The V gene is TRBV7-9, the J gene TRBJ2-1, with 8 bases that match TRBD1. The germline V gene has CDR1 SEHNR and CDR2 FQNEAQ (reference sequence). V dropped 9 bases and J dropped 14; count of bases not matched to a gene: 6. The CDR3 extends over 10 amino acids. Written as DNA, the CDR3 is TGTGCCAGGAAGGGACAGGAGAAGTTCTTC. Its protein is CARKGQEKFF.

The rearrangement uses TRBV9 and TRBJ2-2; 7 positions agree with TRBD1. CDR1 is SGDLS, CDR2 YYNGEE, per germline. V dropped 6 bases and J dropped 2; count of bases not matched to a gene: 7. The CDR3 is 15 residues long. CDR3 residues: CASTPEGANTGELFF. CDR3 in DNA: TGTGCCAGCACCCCCGAGGGGGCTAACACCGGGGAGCTGTTTTTT.

V usage is TRBV7-3 and J usage is TRBJ2-2; 10 nucleotides agree with TRBD2. Germline V CDR1 and CDR2: SGHTA, FQGTGA. The trim removed 1 base at V and 4 bases at J, leaving 3 bases unmatched. This CDR3 has 16 residues. The DNA of the CDR3 is TGTGCCAGCAGCTTAATGCCTAGCGGGGGCACCGGGGAGCTGTTTTTT. Encoded protein: CASSLMPSGGTGELFF.